The 15 T cell receptor beta chains below come from one sample, sequenced in a study of OX40 agonist ivuxolimab in advanced cancers. Assay: immunoSEQ multiplex PCR; the TCRdb copy retains only in-frame clones and omits some. This sample has about 100,000 clones; about nine tenths occur once, and the top ten carry around 0.16%. This specimen was CD4+ or CD8+ T cells sorted from blood, taken in a trial of the OX40 agonist ivuxolimab. All receptors derive from an adult with an advanced solid tumor such as melanoma, head and neck, liver or kidney cancer.

This chain connects TRBV5-1 to TRBJ1-1, with TRBD1 matching over 7 bases. Germline V gene lookup returns CDR1 SGHRS and CDR2 YFSETQ. Trimming cost V 4 bases and J 3 bases; bases outside gene matches: 3. CDR3 length equals 13 residues. The CDR3 DNA reads as TGCGCCAGCAGCCCGACAGGGCACACTGAAGCTTTCTTT. Encoded protein: CASSPTGHTEAFF. The full variable domain, completed using reference TRBV5-1 and TRBJ1-1, is KAGVTQTPRYLIKTRGQQVTLSCSPISGHRSVSWYQQTPGQGLQFLFEYFSETQRNKGNFPGRFSGRQFSNSRSEMNVSTLELGDSALYLCASSPTGHTEAFFGQGTRLTVV.

J is TRBJ1-1 and V is TRBV28; D gene unclear. CDR1 and CDR2 from the germline V gene are MDHEN and SYDVKM. With 8 bases removed from V and 1 base from J, the gap between germline ends came to 8 bases. The CDR3 runs 12 residues. The CDR3 nucleotides read TGTGCCAGCGGCGAGGGGAACACTGAAGCTTTCTTT. This encodes CASGEGNTEAFF.

The J gene is TRBJ2-3, the V gene TRBV14; 11 positions agree with TRBD2. CDR3 length equals 16 residues. Trimming took 1 base from V and 4 from J; bases not matched to a gene: 4. CDR1 is SGHDN, CDR2 FVKESK, per germline. The CDR3 loop reads CASSQVQLAGADTQYF. DNA for the CDR3: TGTGCCAGCAGCCAAGTTCAACTAGCGGGAGCAGATACGCAGTATTTT.

This chain joins TRBV5-1 and TRBJ1-1, with TRBD1 as a possible D gene (5 bases). V was shortened by 7 bases and J by 2 bases, with 15 bases between the two germline ends. Germline CDR1 is SGHRS and CDR2 is YFSETQ. CDR3 length equals 14 residues. The CDR3 loop is CASRRDPLNTEAFF. In DNA, the CDR3 is TGCGCCAGCCGCCGGGACCCCTTAAACACTGAAGCTTTCTTT.

J is TRBJ1-6 and V is TRBV21-1; the table names TRBD1, a call not compared with the DNA. TRBV21-1 is tagged as a pseudogene. This CDR3 is 16 amino acids long. The CDR3 reads CASSKDMAGLYSPLHF. CDR3 sequence (DNA): TGTGCCAGCAGCAAAGACATGGCAGGGTTGTATTCACCCCTCCACTTT.

J is TRBJ2-7 and V is TRBV5-1; TRBD1 matches at 10 bases. From germline, CDR1 is SGHRS and CDR2 YFSETQ. The CDR3 extends over 15 amino acids. V was pared by 1 base and J by 5 bases, with 6 bases of the junction left unmatched. The CDR3 DNA reads TGCGCCAGCAGCTTGTCCGGGACAGGGGCGGACGAGCAGTACTTC. It is translated as CASSLSGTGADEQYF.

The chain is built from TRBV27 and TRBJ2-7, with TRBD2 as a possible D gene (5 bases). CDR3 size: 13 residues. V gave up 5 bases and J gave up 7 bases, with 15 bases separating them. Per the germline V gene, CDR1 is MNHEY and CDR2 is SMNVEV (reference sequence). The CDR3 nucleotides are TGTGCCAGCAGTGGGGTCCTTTCGGGGGAGCAGTACTTC. Translation gives CASSGVLSGEQYF.

V usage is TRBV30 and J usage is TRBJ1-1, with D possibly matching TRBD1 (6 bases). Trimming cost V 3 bases and J 8 bases, with 16 bases left between them. Germline CDR1 is GTSNPN and CDR2 is SVGIG (reference sequence). The CDR3 contains 13 residues. The CDR3 is CAWSWDAGGEAFF. CDR3 bases: TGTGCCTGGAGCTGGGACGCGGGGGGCGAAGCTTTCTTT.

The chain carries TRBV6-1 and TRBJ1-5; the D is unclear. Germline CDR1 MNHNS, CDR2 SASEGT. V was pared by 3 bases and J by 9 bases, with 15 bases between. CDR3 length: 14 residues. DNA of the CDR3: TGTGCCAGCAGTGAGAATGACGGCTGGTCGCCCCAGCATTTT. It yields the protein CASSENDGWSPQHF.

The rearrangement uses TRBV2 and TRBJ2-7; TRBD1 matches 9 bases. The CDR3 sequence is 16 residues long. The V gene's germline CDR1 is SNHLY and CDR2 FYNNEI. The V and J ends lost 5 bases and 3 bases, in that order; junction bases with no gene match: 11. CDR3 DNA sequence: TGTGCCAGCAGTCTCGCACAGGGGGCGATCCGCTACGAGCAGTACTTC. Its translation: CASSLAQGAIRYEQYF.

The V gene is TRBV5-1, the J gene TRBJ2-2; TRBD2 matches at 14 bases. The CDR3 is 21 amino acids. Germline V gene lookup returns CDR1 SGHRS and CDR2 YFSETQ. The V and J ends lost 5 bases and 6 bases, in that order; junction bases with no gene match: 21. In nucleotides, the CDR3 is TGCGCCAGCAGGAGCCAGCCCCCCGGGACTAGCGGGGGCAGGGGGGCCGGGGAGCTGTTTTTT. It specifies CASRSQPPGTSGGRGAGELFF. Full variable domain (outside the CDR3, taken from reference TRBV5-1 and TRBJ2-2): KAGVTQTPRYLIKTRGQQVTLSCSPISGHRSVSWYQQTPGQGLQFLFEYFSETQRNKGNFPGRFSGRQFSNSRSEMNVSTLELGDSALYLCASRSQPPGTSGGRGAGELFFGEGSRLTVL.

The chain has TRBV30 and TRBJ2-3, with 7 nucleotides matching TRBD2. Germline V gene lookup returns CDR1 GTSNPN and CDR2 SVGIG (reference sequence). This CDR3 region has 12 residues. With 2 bases clipped from V and 6 bases from J, the junction kept 2 bases outside the gene matches. CDR3 in amino acids: CAWSLGGDTQYF. CDR3 DNA: TGTGCCTGGAGTCTGGGGGGGGATACGCAGTATTTT.

This chain joins TRBV6-4 and TRBJ2-1; TRBD2 matches 9 bases. CDR1 and CDR2 (germline): MRHNA, SNTAGT. V gave up 5 bases and J gave up 8 bases; unmatched junction bases: 7. The CDR3 is 14 residues long. The DNA for the CDR3 is TGTGCCAGCAGTACCGGGACTAGCTCGCATGAGCAGTTCTTC. The encoded protein is CASSTGTSSHEQFF.

The chain links TRBV23-1 to TRBJ1-4; the match to TRBD1 covers 9 bases. TRBV23-1 is placed among ORFs of uncertain function. The CDR3 has 14 residues. V lost 6 bases, J lost 7 bases, and 6 bases stayed unmatched. CDR3 loop: CASRQGAKIEKLFF. The CDR3 DNA is TGCGCCAGCAGACAGGGGGCTAAGATTGAAAAACTGTTTTTT.

The genes are TRBV5-4 and TRBJ2-7, with 10 bases matching TRBD1. This CDR3 comprises 15 residues. Per germline, CDR1 SGHNT and CDR2 YYREEE (reference sequence). The V gene end was trimmed by 4 bases and the J gene end by 3 bases; junction bases not matched to a gene: 7. The CDR3 bases are TGTGCCAGCAGCAACGGACAGGGGGATTTCTACGAGCAGTACTTC. Protein product: CASSNGQGDFYEQYF.